This TCR beta chain was captured by sequencing in a study of cytomegalovirus exposure and HLA in healthy donors. Study-level points and caveats: It was approximately 150 TCR beta chains that were listed as cytomegalovirus-associated. Segments of the TCR beta V type were, in most cases, productive about 90% or about 30% of the time in an earlier analysis.

Vbeta (60) and Jbeta (13) primers were used in the PCR. Clones were sequenced by immunoSEQ multiplex PCR, and TCRdb holds only the in-frame ones, with some missing. Here the sample spans over 120,000 clones, 8.5% to 10% being singletons. This clone was observed a few times. Its matching antigen is unknown. What was sequenced was PBMCs. The clonotype was recovered from a man aged 50 to 59 in good health and CMV-seronegative.

The CDR3 DNA reads TGTGCCAGCAGTTTATTTGGCCTCACAAATCAGCCCCAGCATTTT. Its protein is CASSLFGLTNQPQHF. V is TRBV28 and J is TRBJ1-5; unclear D gene. The CDR3 totals 15 residues. The V and J ends lost 1 base and 4 bases respectively, with 11 bases between them. CDR1 is MDHEN, CDR2 SYDVKM, per germline.